A single sample gave rise to the 2 T cell receptor beta chains below, sequenced in a study of CD4+ T cells in melanoma. Sequencing used immunoSEQ multiplex PCR; TCRdb keeps in-frame clones, though not all of them. The sample has 40,000 to 50,000 clones, roughly 89% seen once. The sequencing input was peripheral blood. The source of these receptors is a human donor with melanoma.

The V and J genes are TRBV19 and TRBJ2-1; D gene unclear. The CDR3 is 15 amino acids. V lost 3 bases and J lost 5, with 14 bases in between. Germline CDR1 is LNHDA and CDR2 is SQIVND (reference sequence). Here the CDR3 DNA reads TGTGCCAGTAGTATTTTTTTGACAAAGGACAATGAGCAGTTCTTC. As protein: CASSIFLTKDNEQFF.

This rearrangement joins TRBV6-1 to TRBJ2-7, with 10 bases identical to TRBD1. The length of the CDR3 is 13 residues. Germline loops: CDR1 MNHNS, CDR2 SASEGT. V lost 6 bases and J lost 4; bases outside the gene matches: 3. CDR3 sequence: CASRQGQGYEQYF. The CDR3 region has the DNA TGTGCCAGCAGACAGGGACAGGGGTACGAGCAGTACTTC.